These 16 T cell receptor beta chains came from one sample sequenced in a study of shared clonotypes between healthy human individuals. Using immunoSEQ multiplex PCR, the repertoire was profiled, and TCRdb retains in-frame clones only, with some absent. In the table there are more than 1,200,000 clones, 97% to 99% of which are singletons. Sequences were obtained from naive CD4+ T cells sorted from blood. Subset described: CD45RA+ positively selected. Receptors originate from a man aged 30-40 years in good health.

The CDR3 coding sequence is TGTGCCAGCGGTGAAATACAAACCTCCTACGAGCAGTACTTC. It is translated as CASGEIQTSYEQYF. The V gene is TRBV28, the J gene TRBJ2-7; no clear D. Germline V CDR1 and CDR2: MDHEN, SYDVKM. Trimming left V 8 bases short and J 0 bases short, with 14 bases between. This CDR3 is 14 amino acids long. The whole variable domain, filled in from reference TRBV28 and TRBJ2-7, reads DVKVTQSSRYLVKRTGEKVFLECVQDMDHENMFWYRQDPGLGLRLIYFSYDVKMKEKGDIPEGYSVSREKKERFSLILESASTNQTSMYLCASGEIQTSYEQYFGPGTRLTVT.

J is TRBJ2-5 and V is TRBV12-5; possible D gene TRBD2, 7 bases. CDR3 length: 15 amino acids. Germline CDR1 LGHNT, CDR2 FRNRAP. The V end lost 5 bases, the J end lost 5 bases, and 18 bases lay between the germline ends. This CDR3 reads CASGAGAGVRETQYF. The CDR3 DNA follows: TGTGCTAGTGGTGCGGGGGCAGGCGTACGGGAGACCCAGTACTTC.

As regards this clone: Different DNA sequences within this sample yield the same CDR3. The rearrangement joins TRBV18 to TRBJ2-5; D ambiguous. V dropped 1 base and J dropped 5 bases, with 5 bases sitting between them. Looked up from germline, CDR1 is KGHSH and CDR2 is LQKENI. The length of the CDR3 is 12 residues. CDR3 nucleotide sequence: TGTGCCAGCTCACCACTGCCGGAGACCCAGTACTTC. This codes for CASSPLPETQYF. The full variable domain, rest sourced from reference TRBV18 and TRBJ2-5, is NAGVMQNPRHLVRRRGQEARLRCSPMKGHSHVYWYRQLPEEGLKFMVYLQKENIIDESGMPKERFSAEFPKEGPSILRIQQVVRGDSAAYFCASSPLPETQYFGPGTRLLVL.

The count of this clone is one. The CDR3 reads CASSQSNQPQHF. Here the CDR3 DNA reads TGTGCCAGCAGCCAGTCAAATCAGCCCCAGCATTTT. V is TRBV11-2 and J is TRBJ1-5; the D is unclear. The CDR3 length is 12 residues. V was trimmed by 5 bases and J by 4 bases, leaving 6 bases between them. Germline V gives CDR1 SGHAT, CDR2 FQNNGV.

This clone was detected once. Additional DNA sequences in this sample encode the identical CDR3. The J gene is TRBJ1-1, the V gene TRBV7-9; D uncertain. Germline V gene sequence: CDR1 SEHNR, CDR2 FQNEAQ (reference sequence). V dropped 2 bases and J dropped 1 base, with 5 bases sitting between them. This CDR3 region has 13 residues. The CDR3, as DNA: TGTGCCAGCAGCTTAACACCGAACACTGAAGCTTTCTTT. It specifies CASSLTPNTEAFF.

The chain combines TRBV11-2 with TRBJ2-5; D is unclear. The CDR3 is 15 amino acids. Germline lookup yields CDR1 SGHAT and CDR2 FQNNGV. Trimming left V 5 bases short and J 7 bases short, with 20 bases between. The CDR3 DNA reads TGTGCCAGCAGCCCTCGACCGACGCAAGGTGGGACCCAGTACTTC. Amino acid sequence: CASSPRPTQGGTQYF.

The chain recombines TRBV5-1 with TRBJ2-7, with 9 bases that match TRBD2. The CDR3 is made up of 18 amino acids. The junction had 17 bases not matched to a gene; V was cut back by 5 bases and J by 2 bases. CDR1 SGHRS and CDR2 YFSETQ come from the germline V gene. DNA of the CDR3: TGCGCCAGCAGTCTTGCCCTAGCGGGACTTGCCTCCACCTACGAGCAGTACTTC. Translated, it gives CASSLALAGLASTYEQYF.

The rearrangement uses TRBV15 and TRBJ2-3, with D possibly matching TRBD2 (6 bases). V lost 0 bases, J lost 2 bases, and 15 bases lay in between. CDR1 LNHNV and CDR2 YYDKDF come from the germline V gene (reference sequence). The CDR3 covers 17 residues. The CDR3 reads CATSRERVGGTTDTQYF. The CDR3 coding sequence is TGTGCCACCAGCAGAGAGCGAGTGGGCGGGACCACAGATACGCAGTATTTT.

The chain recombines TRBV6-1 with TRBJ2-7; 7 bases are shared with TRBD1. Per the germline V gene, CDR1 is MNHNS and CDR2 is SASEGT. V dropped 3 bases and J dropped 6; count of bases not matched to a gene: 8. The CDR3 is made up of 14 amino acids. CDR3 bases: TGTGCCAGCAGTGAGGTGGTGGCAGGGGGCGAGCAGTACTTC. This sequence encodes CASSEVVAGGEQYF.

This clone was seen once. This sequence joins TRBV2 and TRBJ2-7; the D is unclear. CDR1 and CDR2 from the germline V gene are SNHLY and FYNNEI. The CDR3 sequence is 11 residues long. Trimming removed 7 bases at V and 3 bases at J, with 7 bases between. CDR3 in amino acids: CASTLIYEQYF. CDR3 sequence (DNA): TGTGCCAGCACCTTAATCTACGAGCAGTACTTC.

This rearrangement joins TRBV6-4 to TRBJ2-5, with unresolved D. Trimming took 3 bases from V and 7 from J, leaving 12 bases between them. CDR1 and CDR2 (germline): MRHNA, SNTAGT. This CDR3 is 13 amino acids long. The CDR3 sequence: CASSEDPSGTQYF. The CDR3 bases are TGTGCCAGCAGTGAGGACCCCTCGGGGACCCAGTACTTC.

The chain links TRBV19 to TRBJ2-2; 15 bases align to TRBD2. Looked up from germline, CDR1 is LNHDA and CDR2 is SQIVND (reference sequence). This CDR3 has 17 residues. V lost 6 bases and J lost 3; bases outside the gene matches: 5. The CDR3 DNA reads as TGTGCCAGTAGCCGGACTAGCGGGAGGGCGTACACCGGGGAGCTGTTTTTT. Translation gives CASSRTSGRAYTGELFF.

CDR3 region: CASSSQWSGTDTQYF. The CDR3, as DNA: TGTGCCAGCAGCTCCCAATGGTCTGGCACAGATACGCAGTATTTT. The chain employs TRBV11-1 and TRBJ2-3, with D unclear. Germline V lookup: CDR1 SGHAT, CDR2 FQDESV (reference sequence). Trimming removed 4 bases from V and 1 base from J, with 12 bases in between. This CDR3 has 15 amino acids.

This sequence joins TRBV10-2 and TRBJ2-7; 8 nucleotides line up with TRBD2. With V trimmed by 6 bases and J by 6 bases, 16 bases remained unmatched. The CDR3 runs 16 residues. CDR1 and CDR2 from the germline V gene are WSHSY and SAAADI. CDR3 in amino acids: CASSSTPGLVGSEQYF. DNA for the CDR3: TGCGCCAGCAGCTCCACCCCGGGACTAGTCGGCTCCGAGCAGTACTTC.

The chain joins TRBV7-3 to TRBJ2-3, with D perhaps TRBD1 (6 bases). Germline CDR1 and CDR2: SGHTA and FQGTGA. The V and J ends lost 2 bases and 2 bases respectively, with 11 bases between them. The CDR3 spans 15 residues. The chain's CDR3 is CASSLGQPITDTQYF. CDR3 nucleotide sequence: TGTGCCAGCAGCTTAGGACAGCCCATCACAGATACGCAGTATTTT.

The chain employs TRBV30 and TRBJ1-5, with 8 nucleotides matching TRBD1. Looked up from germline, CDR1 is GTSNPN and CDR2 is SVGIG (reference sequence). J gave up 1 base and V 2 bases, and 4 bases lay outside the gene matches. CDR3 length: 15 amino acids. DNA of the CDR3: TGTGCCTGGAGTCATGACAGGGGCAGCAATCAGCCCCAGCATTTT. It encodes CAWSHDRGSNQPQHF. Looking up the rest from reference TRBV30 and TRBJ1-5 gives the full variable domain: SQTIHQWPATLVQPVGSPLSLECTVEGTSNPNLYWYRQAAGRGLQLLFYSVGIGQISSEVPQNLSASRPQDRQFILSSKKLLLSDSGFYLCAWSHDRGSNQPQHFGDGTRLSIL.